The 10 T cell receptor beta chains below were found in one sample sequenced in a study of PD-1 blockade in mismatch repair-deficient tumors. Repertoires were generated with immunoSEQ multiplex PCR, while TCRdb's copy carries only in-frame clones and drops some. This table has 75,000 to 85,000 clones, more than 65% appearing once. The sample was peripheral blood, taken 12 weeks after starting pembrolizumab. These receptors were taken from an adult with mismatch repair-deficient cancer.

The chain links TRBV6-6 to TRBJ1-2; D is unclear. This CDR3 has 13 residues. Germline lookup yields CDR1 MNHNY and CDR2 SVGAGI (reference sequence). Trimming pared 2 bases from V and 6 bases from J, leaving 10 bases between. CDR3 in DNA: TGTGCCAGCAGTTACGAGCCCGGAGATGGCTACACCTTC. Amino acids: CASSYEPGDGYTF.

The rearrangement joins TRBV18 to TRBJ2-6; D is ambiguous. The CDR3 runs to 16 residues. Germline V CDR1 and CDR2: KGHSH, LQKENI. Trimming removed 5 bases from V and 4 bases from J, with 15 bases in between. The CDR3: CASSTPHSSGANVLTF. DNA of the CDR3: TGTGCCAGCTCAACGCCCCACAGCTCCGGGGCCAACGTCCTGACTTTC.

The rearrangement links TRBV7-3 to TRBJ2-1, with 9 positions matching TRBD2. V shed 0 bases, J shed 0 bases, and the junction held 3 bases outside the gene matches. The CDR3 is made up of 17 amino acids. Per germline, CDR1 SGHTA and CDR2 FQGTGA. The CDR3 sequence: CASSLTAGGPSYNEQFF. In nucleotides, the CDR3 is TGTGCCAGCAGCTTAACGGCGGGAGGGCCCTCCTACAATGAGCAGTTCTTC.

V gene TRBV5-1 combines with J gene TRBJ2-3; 11 bases align to TRBD1. Germline trimming cut 4 bases from V and 3 bases from J; bases unmatched to any gene: 7. This CDR3 has 16 amino acids. The germline V gene has CDR1 SGHRS and CDR2 YFSETQ. In DNA, the CDR3 is TGCGCCAGCAGCCCGAGGACAGGGGGCCGAACAGATACGCAGTATTTT. As protein: CASSPRTGGRTDTQYF.

This clone appeared a few times. The chain couples TRBV27 to TRBJ1-2, with TRBD1 identical over 10 bases. In germline, CDR1 is MNHEY, CDR2 SMNVEV (reference sequence). The CDR3 runs to 15 residues. With V trimmed by 6 bases and J by 7 bases, 11 bases remained unmatched. CDR3 region: CASSSYDRGRVGYTF. CDR3 coding DNA: TGTGCCAGCAGCAGCTACGACAGGGGGCGGGTTGGCTACACCTTC.

The chain couples TRBV18 to TRBJ1-5; 7 positions agree with TRBD1. Germline V gene lookup returns CDR1 KGHSH and CDR2 LQKENI. The CDR3 loop spans 16 amino acids. The ends lost 5 bases at V and 5 bases at J; junction bases unmatched: 12. CDR3 sequence (DNA): TGTGCCAGCTCATCTAGACAGGGTGGAATCCATCAGCCCCAGCATTTT. Protein product: CASSSRQGGIHQPQHF.

A note on this clone: At the DNA level, this CDR3 is encoded by other sequences in the same sample as well. V and J are TRBV5-4 and TRBJ1-1; a weak D match, TRBD1 (6 bases). V was clipped by 5 bases and J by 3 bases, with 14 bases between them. From germline, CDR1 is SGHNT and CDR2 YYREEE (reference sequence). The CDR3 loop spans 14 amino acids. CDR3 sequence reads: CASSWGAGDTEAFF. DNA for the CDR3: TGTGCCAGCAGTTGGGGGGCAGGGGACACTGAAGCTTTCTTT.

This chain uses TRBV19 with TRBJ2-5; D unresolved. Trimming removed 0 bases from V and 4 bases from J, with 9 bases in between. The CDR3 has 14 amino acids. Per the germline V gene, CDR1 is LNHDA and CDR2 is SQIVND (reference sequence). DNA for the CDR3: TGTGCCAGTAGTATAGACTATCGATCAGAGACCCAGTACTTC. Its translation is CASSIDYRSETQYF.

The chain uses TRBV19 and TRBJ1-2; 9 bases are shared with TRBD1. The CDR3 has 15 amino acids. Germline CDR1 and CDR2: LNHDA and SQIVND (reference sequence). Germline trimming cut 6 bases from V and 5 bases from J; bases unmatched to any gene: 10. The chain's CDR3 is CASRKGGQGDYGYTF. In DNA, the CDR3 is TGTGCCAGTAGAAAGGGGGGACAGGGCGATTATGGCTACACCTTC.

V usage is TRBV9 and J usage is TRBJ1-3; D possibly corresponds to TRBD1 (6 bases). The CDR3 is 14 residues long. Between the trimmed V and J ends, which lost 4 bases and 4 bases, there was a span of 12 bases. The V gene's germline CDR1 is SGDLS and CDR2 YYNGEE. The CDR3 is CASSPLGQGNTIYF. In nucleotides, the CDR3 is TGTGCCAGCAGCCCCCTGGGACAAGGAAACACCATATATTTT.